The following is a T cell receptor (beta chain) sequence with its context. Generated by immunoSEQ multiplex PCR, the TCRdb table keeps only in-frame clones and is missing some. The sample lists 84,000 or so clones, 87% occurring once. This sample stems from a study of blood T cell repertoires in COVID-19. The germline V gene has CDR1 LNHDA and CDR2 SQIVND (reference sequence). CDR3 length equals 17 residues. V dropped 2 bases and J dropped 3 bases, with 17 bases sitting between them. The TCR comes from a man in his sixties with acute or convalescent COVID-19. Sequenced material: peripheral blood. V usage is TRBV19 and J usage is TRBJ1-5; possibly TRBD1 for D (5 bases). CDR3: CASSIWVQGLDNQPQHF. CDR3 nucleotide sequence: TGTGCCAGTAGTATATGGGTCCAGGGACTGGACAATCAGCCCCAGCATTTT.